This passage covers 20 T cell receptor beta chains from one sample sequenced in a study of blood T cell repertoires in COVID-19. Libraries were prepared by immunoSEQ multiplex PCR; TCRdb keeps only in-frame clonotypes and omits some of them. The sample lists about 200,000 clones, less than 90% seen once, with 0.65% to 0.95% in the top ten. Sequenced: peripheral blood. The receptors were sampled from a woman aged 65 to 85 with acute or convalescent COVID-19.

The chain carries TRBV6-2 or TRBV6-3 and TRBJ2-2; 7 positions agree with TRBD2. The V and J ends lost 5 bases and 8 bases, in that order; junction bases with no gene match: 17. The CDR3 extends over 17 amino acids. CDR1 is MNHEY and CDR2 is SVGEGT in the germline V gene. The CDR3 loop reads CASSDPPGTNGRGELFF. The CDR3 nucleotides are TGTGCCAGCAGTGACCCCCCCGGGACTAACGGACGAGGGGAGCTGTTTTTT.

In this sample, this clone turned up a few times. The chain uses TRBV6-2 or TRBV6-3 and TRBJ1-1; 8 positions agree with TRBD1. The germline V gene has CDR1 MNHEY and CDR2 SVGEGT. V shed 5 bases, J shed 4 bases, and the junction held 6 bases outside the gene matches. This CDR3 comprises 14 residues. The CDR3 region is CASSLRTGPTEAFF. Here the CDR3 DNA reads TGTGCCAGCAGTCTTCGGACAGGGCCCACTGAAGCTTTCTTT.

This chain joins TRBV5-6 and TRBJ2-1, with a tentative D call TRBD2 (5 bases). Germline CDR1 reads SGHDT; CDR2 reads YYEEEE. The CDR3 consists of 18 residues. Trimming cost V 2 bases and J 2 bases, with 20 bases left between them. The CDR3 region has the DNA TGTGCCAGCAGCTTAGTTAAAACTAGGACTCCGGCCTACAATGAGCAGTTCTTC. As protein: CASSLVKTRTPAYNEQFF.

V gene TRBV2 combines with J gene TRBJ1-4; D not resolved. Trimming shortened V by 6 bases and J by 0 bases, and 11 bases separated the two germline ends. Looked up from germline, CDR1 is SNHLY and CDR2 is FYNNEI. CDR3 length: 15 amino acids. The CDR3 sequence is CASRAVIATNEKLFF. CDR3 DNA sequence: TGTGCCAGCAGAGCGGTGATTGCAACTAATGAAAAACTGTTTTTT.

The chain carries TRBV21-1 and TRBJ1-1; the table's D call of TRBD1 was not tested on the DNA. TRBV21-1 is an annotated pseudogene. The CDR3 spans 15 residues. The CDR3 nucleotides are TGTGCCAGCAGCACCCGACAGCCCCCAAACACTGAAGCTTTCTTT. Translation: CASSTRQPPNTEAFF.

The sample holds a few counts of this clone. V is TRBV5-1 and J is TRBJ2-5; maybe TRBD2 (6 bases). The V end was cut by 0 bases, the J end by 0 bases, with 12 bases between. Germline loops: CDR1 SGHRS, CDR2 YFSETQ. The CDR3 has 16 amino acids. The CDR3 loop reads CASSLEGLAYQETQYF. In DNA, the CDR3 is TGCGCCAGCAGCTTGGAAGGTCTAGCGTACCAAGAGACCCAGTACTTC.

The CDR3 protein is CASRPGGGEAFF. CDR3 bases: TGTGCCAGCAGACCCGGGGGTGGTGAAGCTTTCTTT. This sequence joins TRBV6-5 and TRBJ1-1; D is possibly TRBD1 (5 bases). The CDR3 consists of 12 residues. The germline V and J ends were trimmed by 6 bases and 7 bases, with 12 bases remaining between them. Germline loops: CDR1 MNHEY, CDR2 SVGAGI.

The chain has TRBV6-5 and TRBJ1-6; TRBD1 might be the D (5 bases). The CDR3 spans 14 residues. In germline, CDR1 is MNHEY, CDR2 SVGAGI. V lost 6 bases and J lost 7, with 13 bases in between. The CDR3 reads CASREGLANSPLHF. CDR3 DNA sequence: TGTGCCAGCAGGGAGGGGTTGGCGAATTCACCCCTCCACTTT.

The rearrangement joins TRBV5-1 to TRBJ2-7; D is undetermined. Germline lookup yields CDR1 SGHRS and CDR2 YFSETQ. Trimming cost V 2 bases and J 0 bases, with 9 bases left between them. The CDR3 covers 14 residues. Here the CDR3 reads CASSFQDSSYEQYF. In DNA, the CDR3 is TGCGCCAGCAGCTTTCAGGATAGCTCCTACGAGCAGTACTTC. The whole variable domain, remainder taken from reference TRBV5-1 and TRBJ2-7, is KAGVTQTPRYLIKTRGQQVTLSCSPISGHRSVSWYQQTPGQGLQFLFEYFSETQRNKGNFPGRFSGRQFSNSRSEMNVSTLELGDSALYLCASSFQDSSYEQYFGPGTRLTVT.

This clone was counted a single time. J is TRBJ2-7 and V is TRBV18, with 10 bases matching TRBD1. This CDR3 has 17 amino acids. The germline V gene has CDR1 KGHSH and CDR2 LQKENI. V dropped 6 bases and J dropped 4; count of bases not matched to a gene: 15. The CDR3 loop is CASSRTPGQGLSYEQYF. The CDR3 nucleotides are TGTGCCAGCTCCCGAACCCCGGGACAGGGGCTTAGTTACGAGCAGTACTTC.

V and J are TRBV24-1 and TRBJ1-2, with D perhaps matching TRBD1 (6 bases). This CDR3 is 13 amino acids long. From germline, CDR1 is KGHDR and CDR2 SFDVKD. The V gene lost 6 bases and the J gene lost 5 bases, with 12 bases spanning the gap. The CDR3 protein is CATSSTQGYGYTF. The CDR3 DNA reads as TGTGCCACCAGTTCGACCCAGGGGTATGGCTACACCTTC.

The chain recombines TRBV29-1 with TRBJ1-2, with D possibly matching TRBD1 (5 bases). The CDR3 contains 15 residues. The V gene's germline CDR1 is SQVTM and CDR2 ANQGSEA. Trimming took off 1 base at V and 0 bases at J, with 12 bases between the two ends. CDR3 loop: CSVEVPRGANYGYTF. The CDR3 DNA sequence: TGCAGCGTTGAAGTCCCCCGGGGGGCTAACTATGGCTACACCTTC.

The chain's CDR3 is CASSLWGQANYGYTF. CDR3 DNA sequence: TGTGCCAGCAGCTTATGGGGCCAGGCCAACTATGGCTACACCTTC. The rearrangement uses TRBV7-9 and TRBJ1-2; TRBD1 might be the D (5 bases). This CDR3 is built from 15 residues. Between the trimmed V and J ends, which lost 2 bases and 2 bases, there was a span of 12 bases. Germline V gene data show CDR1 as SEHNR and CDR2 as FQNEAQ (reference sequence).

This clone has a single count. The chain recombines TRBV11-3 with TRBJ2-5; a possible D gene is TRBD2 (5 bases). Germline CDR1 reads SGHNT; CDR2 reads YENEEA. V lost 2 bases and J lost 3, with 10 bases in between. The CDR3 is made up of 14 amino acids. CDR3 residues: CASSLPSAEETQYF. The CDR3 coding sequence is TGTGCCAGCAGCTTACCCTCAGCGGAAGAGACCCAGTACTTC. The whole variable domain, remainder taken from reference TRBV11-3 and TRBJ2-5, is EAGVVQSPRYKIIEKKQPVAFWCNPISGHNTLYWYLQNLGQGPELLIRYENEEAVDDSQLPKDRFSAERLKGVDSTLKIQPAELGDSAVYLCASSLPSAEETQYFGPGTRLLVL.

The chain uses TRBV11-2 and TRBJ2-7, with 9 bases lining up with TRBD1. V lost 3 bases and J lost 2; bases outside the gene matches: 2. Germline CDR1 reads SGHAT; CDR2 reads FQNNGV. The CDR3 covers 14 residues. CDR3 in amino acids: CASSLWTGAYEQYF. In nucleotides, the CDR3 is TGTGCCAGCAGCTTGTGGACAGGGGCCTACGAGCAGTACTTC.

V gene TRBV18 combines with J gene TRBJ2-7, with 9 bases aligning to TRBD1. Trimming took 3 bases from V and 4 from J; bases not matched to a gene: 7. The CDR3 runs to 15 residues. Germline values: CDR1 KGHSH, CDR2 LQKENI. The CDR3 protein is CASSPHDRGGYEQYF. CDR3 in DNA: TGTGCCAGCTCACCTCACGACAGGGGGGGATACGAGCAGTACTTC.

The count of this clone is one. As DNA, the CDR3 is TGTGCCAGCAGTTTATGGCAAGATAATTCACCCCTCCACTTT. Amino acids: CASSLWQDNSPLHF. The chain employs TRBV27 and TRBJ1-6; no clear D gene. This CDR3 has 14 residues. CDR1 MNHEY and CDR2 SMNVEV come from the germline V gene (reference sequence). V was trimmed by 1 base and J by 5 bases, leaving 6 bases between them.

Concerning this clone itself: The sample contains more than one DNA sequence encoding this CDR3. This sequence joins TRBV19 and TRBJ2-7; D call uncertain. Looked up from germline, CDR1 is LNHDA and CDR2 is SQIVND (reference sequence). The V end lost 1 base, the J end lost 2 bases, and 9 bases lay between the germline ends. The length of the CDR3 is 14 residues. CDR3 residues: CASSIVHSTYEQYF. The DNA of the CDR3 is TGTGCCAGTAGTATAGTCCACTCAACCTACGAGCAGTACTTC.

The rearrangement links TRBV6-6 to TRBJ1-5, with 11 positions matching TRBD1. Looked up from germline, CDR1 is MNHNY and CDR2 is SVGAGI (reference sequence). With 0 bases clipped from V and 5 bases from J, the junction kept 3 bases outside the gene matches. The CDR3 has 16 residues. The CDR3 DNA sequence: TGTGCCAGCAGTTACTCGGGACAGGGGGGCTATCAGCCCCAGCATTTT. As protein: CASSYSGQGGYQPQHF.

The rearrangement uses TRBV28 and TRBJ2-1, with a weak D call TRBD2 (6 bases). V gave up 2 bases and J gave up 10 bases, with 18 bases separating them. CDR1 and CDR2 (germline): MDHEN, SYDVKM. The CDR3 runs to 15 residues. The CDR3 spells CASSLASRGAGEQFF. CDR3 nucleotide sequence: TGTGCCAGCAGTTTAGCTTCACGAGGAGCGGGCGAGCAGTTCTTC.